This T cell receptor beta chain was recorded in a study of blood T cells in healthy people across ages. Study conclusions and caveats: With donor CMV status unknown, expanded clonotype changes were possibly confounded.

About this clonotype itself: Its antigen is unidentified.

This CDR3 spans 13 amino acids. V shed 6 bases, J shed 9 bases, and the junction held 7 bases outside the gene matches. Germline assignment: CDR1 MNHEY and CDR2 SMNVEV (reference sequence). Primed by a sample-barcoded 5' primer and a J-beta primer mix, a second PCR proceeded for about 7 to 11 cycles. TCRdb itself ran the 5' RACE reads through MiXCR, one entry per CDR3 protein. The table lists about 780,000 distinct CDR3 sequences, around a quarter of them singletons. The same data also went into a second study, on T cells of mothers and their children.

The sequenced sample consisted of blood. The chain is built from TRBV27 and TRBJ2-3, with 9 nucleotides matching TRBD1. The receptor was isolated from a boy between 5 and 17 years old in good health. The CDR3 region is CASSWTGAHTQYF. The CDR3 DNA reads TGTGCCAGCAGCTGGACAGGGGCCCACACGCAGTATTTT.